A selection of T cell receptor beta chains follows, all from one sample in a study of T-cell reconstitution after alpha-beta-depleted transplantation in children. TCRdb recomputed calls from the PCR reads with MiXCR, one row per CDR3 protein. Here the sample spans some 150,000 distinct CDR3 sequences, 7.5% to 9% being singletons. The sample was PBMCs, mostly from graft donor cells, taken 180 days after TCRalphabeta/CD19-depleted stem cell transplant. The origin of the receptors is a female patient aged 2-9 years who had a stem cell transplant for congenital amegakaryocytic thrombocytopenia, so the T cells may come from the graft donor. Each CDR3 is given without its conserved first and last residue. The D gene is left open where the match is weak.

TRBV6-2/TRBV6-3,13,TRBJ2-2,TRBD1,ASRRGQGAGGELF
TRBV7-2,15,TRBJ1-5,TRBD1,ASTPDPGQGANQPQH
TRBV5-6,13,TRBJ2-7,.,ASSLRYRVGYEQY
TRBV6-1,13,TRBJ2-7,TRBD1,ASSPGGQFPYEQY
TRBV7-3,13,TRBJ2-1,.,ASSSTGTSYNEQF
TRBV10-2,13,TRBJ2-1,TRBD2,ASSDLGLAWGEQF
TRBV20-1,12,TRBJ2-4,.,SARETVAKNIQY
TRBV20-1,9,TRBJ1-1,TRBD1,SARGQGAAF
TRBV12-3/TRBV12-4,10,TRBJ2-3,.,ASSQYTDTQY
TRBV5-1,12,TRBJ2-3,.,ASNPRGDTDTQY
TRBV29-1,12,TRBJ2-1,.,SVYGHFSYNEQF
TRBV5-1,13,TRBJ2-3,TRBD1,ASSLGDRDADTQY
TRBV20-1,13,TRBJ1-2,.,SARDGPGSGYGYT
TRBV5-5,14,TRBJ2-5,.,ASSARPSSRQETQY